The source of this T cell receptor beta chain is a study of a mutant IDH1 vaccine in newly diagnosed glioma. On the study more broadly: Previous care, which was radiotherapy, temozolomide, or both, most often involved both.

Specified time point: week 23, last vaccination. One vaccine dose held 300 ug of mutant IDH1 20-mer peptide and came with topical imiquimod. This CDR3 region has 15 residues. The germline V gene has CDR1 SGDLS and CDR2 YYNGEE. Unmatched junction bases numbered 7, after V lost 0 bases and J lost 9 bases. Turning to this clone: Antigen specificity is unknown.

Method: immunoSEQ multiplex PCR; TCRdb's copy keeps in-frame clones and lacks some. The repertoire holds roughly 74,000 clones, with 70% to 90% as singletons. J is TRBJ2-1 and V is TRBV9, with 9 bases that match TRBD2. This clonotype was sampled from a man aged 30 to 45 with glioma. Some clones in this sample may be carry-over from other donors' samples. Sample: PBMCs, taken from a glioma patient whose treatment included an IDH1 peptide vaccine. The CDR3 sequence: CASSVGLAGDGEQFF. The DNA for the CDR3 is TGTGCCAGCAGCGTAGGATTAGCGGGAGATGGTGAGCAGTTCTTC. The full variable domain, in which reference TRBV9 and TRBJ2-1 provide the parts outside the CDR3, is DSGVTQTPKHLITATGQRVTLRCSPRSGDLSVYWYQQSLDQGLQFLIQYYNGEERAKGNILERFSAQQFPDLHSELNLSSLELGDSALYFCASSVGLAGDGEQFFGPGTRLTVL.